This T cell receptor (beta chain) was found in a study of radiotherapy plus CTLA-4 blockade in lung cancer. Study-wide results and caveats: Expansion of tumor-derived TCR clones was observed in blood after radiotherapy plus ipilimumab.

After removal of 11 bases from V and 5 bases from J, the junction contained 5 bases not matched to a gene. CDR1 and CDR2 from the germline V gene are MDHEN and SYDVKM. The CDR3 length is 14 residues. On this clone: Its antigen is still unknown.

Data came from immunoSEQ multiplex PCR; TCRdb stores just in-frame clones and leaves some out. Here the sample spans over 75,000 clones, under 85% being singletons. The chain uses TRBV28 and TRBJ1-6, with 11 bases aligning to TRBD1. This TCR was recovered from a human donor with non-small cell lung cancer who had stable disease on radiotherapy plus ipilimumab. This specimen was peripheral blood, taken from a patient treated with radiotherapy plus ipilimumab. The CDR3 coding sequence is TGTGCCTCTAGGACAGGGGGCGATAATTCACCCCTCCACTTT. This gives the protein CASRTGGDNSPLHF.